This TCR beta chain was profiled in a study of cytomegalovirus exposure and HLA in healthy donors (dated by TCRdb to 2015 to 2018). Looking at the study overall: According to an earlier analysis of 550 to 750 of the donors, roughly 180 million T cells yielded over 90 million unique TCR beta sequences and around 300 Gb of sequence data. The study was designed to test whether signatures of past pathogen exposure could be identified by cataloging public T cell receptors. Alongside the repertoire data, information on donor age, sex, ethnicity and CMV serostatus was compiled. Typing coverage differed by locus: A, B, C, DRB1 and DQB1 were typed in about 620-630 donors, DQA1 in about 560, DPA1 in some 610, and DPB1 in roughly 450. Class I and class II HLA loci were covered by the typing at four-digit resolution. Four to six DR-DQ haplotypes were handled as single units for association and clustering, since linkage in the cohort was strong. Besides the first cohort of more than 650 subjects, a separate validation cohort made up of over 95 different subjects was used. The study used immunosequencing to profile the T cell repertoires of 600 to 850 subjects and linked those repertoires to cytomegalovirus serostatus. In the later analysis, no new phenotypic data were used to find candidate immune exposures; instead, reliance was placed on TCR beta sequences and their occurrence across donors. In a later genetic analysis, genome-wide SNP genotypes for about 55% of the 666 donors were used, and that subset was treated as a discovery cohort. Of the 398 genotyped donors, 65% to 90% fell in the genetic ancestry cluster associated with self-reported Caucasian donors. All discovery cohort repertoires had been generated on a single sequencing platform. Around 320 gigabases of sequencing data and 70 million to 85 million unique TCR sequences were included in an early release covering around 600 HLA-typed donors. To predict cytomegalovirus infection status, the study brought together high-throughput TCR immunosequencing, statistical association of individual TCRs with disease status, and machine learning. An earlier analysis of 450 to 750 of the donors used high-throughput TCR beta sequencing to judge whether each TCR beta V gene segment behaved as functional or pseudogenic. Among roughly 370 genotyped donors of the cohort, an average of approximately 240,000 unique TCR beta nucleotide sequences were sequenced per donor, around 18% of them non-productive. A later analysis re-analyzed previously published TCR beta repertoires from approximately 670 donors and added high-resolution HLA genotyping to study TCR occurrence patterns. Here is what the overall study found, with its caveats: When HLA alleles, especially DR and DQ, strongly co-occurred, attributing TCR associations to individual alleles was difficult. The earlier analysis of around 600 of the donors excluded approximately 15 rarely observed V segments, including chromosome 9 orphons, because counts were too low. Most TCR sequences were seen in very few donors, while some public TCRs were found in many individuals. Presence/absence analyses assumed roughly uniform sequencing depth across donors, an assumption that may not hold. A group of highly shared sequence variants was considered likely to be a technical artifact of the sequencing pipeline. The authors suggested that the approach could potentially be extended to other disease states and immunological phenotypes. The cohort was sequenced for TCR beta chains only, and without alpha or paired-chain data the features that could be detected were limited. In a later analysis, the rate of TCR association differed among HLA loci, with DRB1 alleles having the most associated TCRs and HLA-C alleles having the fewest. In both the original and validation cohorts, the classifier was reported to diagnose cytomegalovirus status with high specificity and sensitivity. Some IMGT-functional V segments, including TRBV6-2 and TRBV6-3, could not be told apart with the 87-base-pair reads, so those segments were excluded. In vitro tests confirmed that three of the cytomegalovirus-associated TCR beta chains recognize cytomegalovirus antigens. A further reported finding was that TCR beta sequences accurately predicted the HLA-A and HLA-B alleles for most subjects in the first cohort. Most CMV-associated TCR beta chains appeared to be HLA-restricted in a later analysis, and the HLA associations seemed to be driven largely by CMV exposure. At a false discovery rate of 0.05, a later analysis linked 15,000 to 20,000 TCR beta sequences to specific HLA alleles. A total of some 180 TCR beta chains were listed by the study as associated with cytomegalovirus. According to a later genetic analysis, donors in an Asian-associated ancestry cluster had fewer N-insertions in productive TCRs than the roughly 700-donor mean. An association between a missense DCLRE1C variant and V-gene and J-gene trimming of TCR beta chains was found in a later genetic analysis and replicated in an independent cohort. A later analysis found that HLA-associated TCR beta chains were more clonally expanded and had lower generation probabilities than equally common non-associated chains. Linkage disequilibrium might explain the correlated functional status among segregating V segments, but an unknown experimental factor could not be ruled out. CMV serostatus was the only immune exposure information available for the cohort. Because HLA typing was unavailable for some donors at each locus, only the typed subset was used in association tests. In an earlier analysis of about 600 of the donors, most TCR beta V segments appeared in productive rearrangements about 87% or about 30% of the time, broadly matching IMGT annotations. According to a later analysis, parvovirus B19, influenza, CMV and Epstein-Barr virus appeared linked to several top co-occurrence clusters.

As concerns this clone: Its target antigen remains unknown.

Per the germline V gene, SGHRS is the CDR1 and YFSETQ is the CDR2. The CDR3 runs 12 amino acids, cysteine and phenylalanine included. The entry retains the CDR3 DNA only, 36 bases that are in frame from base 1. V sheds 3 bases and J sheds 6 bases, leaving 9 bases between their ends. The cohort comprised under 700 healthy bone marrow donors. All cohort members were sampled while nominally healthy, although unrecorded immune exposures were likely present. The donor tested CMV seronegative, placing the donor among the approximately 360 seronegative members of the cohort. A peripheral blood sample was collected from each donor, and TCR beta sequencing was performed on peripheral blood mononuclear cells. Genomic DNA extraction from the blood cell samples was performed with the Qiagen DNeasy Blood Extraction Kit. Libraries came from the immunoSEQ multiplex PCR assay. A mixture of 60 forward primers for TCR Vbeta segments and 13 reverse primers for TCR Jbeta segments was used in the multiplex PCR. The CDR3 region of rearranged TCR beta genes was amplified from genomic DNA by a multiplex PCR assay. The amplified TCR beta libraries were sequenced on the Illumina HiSeq System as 87-base-pair reads. The study's processing was this. A later analysis tallied around 87 million unique TCR beta chains across the approximately 670 repertoires, and about 10 million of those chains were shared by two or more donors. A nearest-neighbor algorithm error-corrected the raw reads and collapsed the reads into unique sequences, merging closely related sequences to remove PCR and sequencing errors. To assign V, D and J gene segments, CDR3 sequences were aligned to IMGT reference sequences. Each retained sequence needed at least a six-nucleotide match to both a V gene segment and a J gene segment. Rearrangements were called productive when the CDR3 lacked stop codons and stayed in frame with V and J; all others were non-productive. CDR3 was defined according to IMGT convention as the region running from the second conserved V-encoded cysteine to the conserved J-encoded phenylalanine. In an earlier analysis of 587 of the donors, sequences lacking an unambiguous match to a single V gene segment were excluded. An earlier analysis of approximately 590 of the donors classified V segments as functional when productive rearrangements were above 56.7% and as segregating when the standard deviation between donors was above 5%. A statistical classification framework was developed to diagnose cytomegalovirus status using the catalog of TCR beta chain sequences. V and J gene assignment, in a later analysis, came from comparing TCR nucleotide sequences with IMGT/GENE-DB human TR gene sequences. A later analysis assigned CDR3 sequences and most-parsimonious VDJ recombination scenarios with the TCRdist pipeline. In a later analysis, each TCR beta chain was defined by its CDR3 amino acid sequence together with its V-gene family, and reads without a unique V-gene family were excluded. A later analysis removed 450 to 600 highly shared, low-generation-probability nucleotide sequences to deal with suspected cross-contamination and a sequencing artifact. In a later analysis, a clonal expansion index for each public chain was calculated from normalized within-repertoire ranks of inferred template counts. In a later analysis, generation probabilities were computed with a VDJ recombination model fitted to out-of-frame rearrangements, and the resulting probabilities were checked against IGoR. In a later analysis, hypergeometric tests were used to score TCR-TCR, TCR-HLA and TCR-CMV co-occurrence, with a repertoire-size bias correction applied to TCR pairs. False discovery rates were estimated in a later analysis by permuting HLA or CMV assignments 20 times. A later analysis grouped co-occurring TCRs with DBSCAN, adding TCRdist sequence similarity when clustering within HLA-allele-positive subsets. Repertoires with fewer than 30,000 or more than 120,000 public chains were left out of co-occurrence clustering, as were a few repertoires with anomalous nucleotide sharing. TCRdb provides this immuneACCESS table in a form limited to in-frame rearrangements. Some clones are lacking; in checked studies, under half of them reflect an unresolved V gene, and why the rest are absent is not known. V and J calls plus clone size are reproduced from that table; the DNA served to infer D and trimming. The sample table gives 60,000 to 70,000 clones. Approximately 15% of the sample comes from the top ten.

This clonotype was obtained from a boy aged 5 to 17 in good health and CMV-seronegative. The sequenced material came from PBMCs. The chain was built from TRBV5-1 and TRBJ1-2; D gene: possibly TRBD1, on 5 matching bases. The nucleotides are TGCGCCAGCAGCTCAGGGAATGATGGCTACACCTTC. Translated, it reads CASSSGNDGYTF.